This TCR beta chain emerged from a study of blood T cells in healthy people across ages. Alongside a J-beta primer mix, a sample-barcoded 5' primer served in a second PCR lasting roughly 6 to 11 cycles. TCRdb processed the 5' RACE reads anew with MiXCR; each CDR3 protein has one entry. The data show roughly 1.5 million distinct CDR3 sequences, 35% to 45% seen once. Investigators took about 9.1 milliliters of peripheral blood from every donor. A word on this clonotype: A junction boundary mismatches the germline segment, possibly from a read error.

CDR1 and CDR2 (germline): SGHDN, FVKESK. The CDR3 length is 14 residues. The sequenced sample consisted of blood. The chain carries TRBV14 and TRBJ1-1; D call uncertain. The clonotype comes from a woman aged 18-29 years in good health. CDR3 residues: CASSSPGKNTGAFF. CDR3 nucleotide sequence: TGTGCCAGCAGCTCCCCAGGCAAGAACACTGGAGCTTTCTTT.